These T cell receptor beta chains were read from a single sample in a study of lung T cells in sarcoidosis with Löfgren's syndrome. MiXCR, run by TCRdb on the reads, gives a single entry per CDR3 protein. In the table there are some 19,000 distinct CDR3 sequences, 21% of which are singletons. The source material was CD4+ T cells from bronchoalveolar lavage. The origin of the receptors is a human donor with sarcoidosis (Löfgren's syndrome or another form), or a control subject (not recorded which). CDR3s include the opening cysteine and the closing phenylalanine or tryptophan. Fields, in order: V gene, J gene, clone size, D gene, CDR3 protein, CDR3 DNA. The D gene is left open where the match is weak. Clone size is shown for a subset of rows, as once, few, many or a class of expanded clone.

TRBV12-3/TRBV12-4	TRBJ2-7	NA	TRBD1	CASSLRTGDSRQYF	TGTGCCAGCAGTTTAAGGACAGGGGATTCTAGGCAGTACTTC
TRBV7-9	TRBJ1-1	many	NA	CASSAGTGTEAFF	TGTGCCAGCAGCGCAGGGACGGGAACTGAAGCTTTCTTT
TRBV28	TRBJ2-1	many	TRBD2	CASSRSGSGYNEQFF	TGTGCCAGCAGTCGTAGCGGGAGTGGGTACAATGAGCAGTTCTTC
TRBV3-1	TRBJ2-3	NA	NA	CASSQTDTQYF	TGTGCCAGCAGCCAAACAGATACGCAGTATTTT
TRBV29-1	TRBJ2-3	few	NA	CSAWVWGDTQYF	TGCAGCGCATGGGTATGGGGAGATACGCAGTATTTT
TRBV5-4	TRBJ2-3	few	NA	CASSSREGDTQYF	TGTGCCAGCAGCTCGAGGGAAGGGGATACGCAGTATTTT
TRBV6-1	TRBJ2-1	medium-sized	NA	CATRDIPDGEQFF	TGTGCCACCCGGGACATCCCGGATGGTGAGCAGTTCTTC
TRBV28	TRBJ2-7	many	NA	CASSLLRHEQYF	TGTGCCAGCAGTTTACTTCGGCACGAGCAGTACTTC
TRBV4-3	TRBJ1-4	many	NA	CASSQGVGYNEKLFF	TGCGCCAGCAGCCAAGGGGTGGGGTATAATGAAAAACTGTTTTTT
TRBV20-1	TRBJ2-3	many	NA	CSARDPARGTDTQYF	TGCAGTGCTAGAGATCCAGCGCGCGGAACAGATACGCAGTATTTT
TRBV20-1	TRBJ1-1	medium-sized	TRBD1	CSASSLGTAGRTEAFF	TGCAGTGCTAGCAGTCTAGGGACAGCCGGGCGCACTGAAGCTTTCTTT
TRBV5-1	TRBJ2-1	many	NA	CASSLGPQTRLYYNEQFF	TGCGCCAGCAGCTTGGGCCCCCAGACTAGGCTCTATTACAATGAGCAGTTCTTC
TRBV2	TRBJ1-5	few	TRBD1	CASGDRGLSNQPQHF	TGTGCCAGCGGCGACAGGGGGCTGAGCAATCAGCCCCAGCATTTT
TRBV6-6	TRBJ1-1	medium-sized	NA	CASSYGGNTEAFF	TGTGCCAGCAGTTACGGGGGGAACACTGAAGCTTTCTTT
TRBV9	TRBJ1-1	NA	NA	CASSTRPQLGTEAFF	TGTGCCAGCAGCACCAGACCACAACTGGGCACTGAAGCTTTCTTT
TRBV6-2/TRBV6-3	TRBJ1-3	medium-sized	NA	CASSYQRISGNTIYF	TGTGCCAGCAGTTACCAACGGATCTCTGGAAACACCATATATTTT
TRBV18	TRBJ2-2	few	NA	CASSQTDPNTGELFF	TGTGCCAGCTCACAAACCGACCCGAACACCGGGGAGCTGTTTTTT
TRBV6-1	TRBJ2-5	many	TRBD1	CASSNTGATYQETQYF	TGTGCCAGCAGTAACACAGGGGCGACGTACCAAGAGACCCAGTACTTC
TRBV27	TRBJ1-5	medium-sized	TRBD1	CASSRRTGGGRSQFNQPQHF	TGTGCCAGCAGCCGACGGACAGGGGGCGGACGGTCCCAATTCAATCAGCCCCAGCATTTT
TRBV29-1	TRBJ2-3	NA	TRBD1	CSAWDRGSTDTQYF	TGCAGCGCTTGGGACAGGGGTAGTACAGATACGCAGTATTTT
TRBV6-1	TRBJ2-1	medium-sized	TRBD1	CASSGRDRGINEQFF	TGTGCCAGCAGTGGGCGGGACAGGGGGATCAATGAGCAGTTCTTC
TRBV3-1	TRBJ2-1	many	NA	CASSQDGVNYNEQFF	TGTGCCAGCAGCCAAGATGGGGTAAATTACAATGAGCAGTTCTTC
TRBV7-2	TRBJ1-3	many	NA	CASSLEPISGNTIYF	TGTGCCAGCAGCTTAGAACCGATCTCTGGAAACACCATATATTTT
TRBV4-2	TRBJ2-3	many	NA	CASSQAPGSLLDTQYF	TGTGCCAGCAGCCAAGCCCCAGGTTCCCTTCTAGATACGCAGTATTTT
TRBV7-9	TRBJ2-7	many	TRBD2	CASSWAGTSAFVQQYF	TGTGCCAGCAGCTGGGCCGGGACTAGCGCTTTCGTTCAGCAGTACTTC
TRBV5-6	TRBJ2-1	few	NA	CASSFETEQFF	TGTGCCAGCAGCTTTGAGACAGAGCAGTTCTTC
TRBV11-1	TRBJ2-5	NA	NA	CASSFDGGRETQYF	TGTGCCAGCAGCTTTGACGGGGGGCGAGAGACCCAGTACTTC
TRBV5-1	TRBJ2-1	NA	NA	CASSPEGAGTGNEQFF	TGCGCCAGCAGCCCCGAGGGAGCAGGGACGGGCAATGAGCAGTTCTTC
TRBV7-8	TRBJ2-5	many	TRBD2	CASSLVLAGEHQETQYF	TGTGCCAGCAGCTTAGTGCTAGCGGGAGAACACCAAGAGACCCAGTACTTC
TRBV5-4	TRBJ1-1	few	NA	CASSLGIGKGTEAFF	TGTGCCAGCAGCTTGGGTATAGGGAAGGGGACTGAAGCTTTCTTT
TRBV7-2	TRBJ1-1	NA	NA	CASSQAGLNTEALF	TGTGCCAGCAGCCAGGCAGGGTTGAACACTGAAGCTCTCTTT
TRBV7-9	TRBJ2-5	medium-sized	NA	CASSPAVETQYF	TGTGCCAGCAGTCCTGCTGTAGAGACCCAGTACTTC
TRBV6-4	TRBJ1-1	many	NA	CASSDGSLYRSFF	TGTGCCAGCAGCGACGGGTCTCTTTACAGATCTTTCTTT
TRBV20-1	TRBJ2-1	medium-sized	TRBD2	CSAREDPYNEQFF	TGCAGTGCTCGGGAGGACCCATACAATGAGCAGTTCTTC
TRBV24-1	TRBJ2-3	many	NA	CATSDLARGTDTQYF	TGTGCCACCAGTGATTTAGCTCGGGGCACAGATACGCAGTATTTT
TRBV29-1	TRBJ2-7	NA	NA	CSVEGQSYEQYF	TGCAGCGTTGAAGGCCAGTCGTACGAGCAGTACTTC
TRBV5-4	TRBJ1-2	NA	NA	CASRSLTPFNYGYTF	TGTGCCAGCAGGAGCCTGACTCCTTTTAACTATGGCTACACCTTC
TRBV28	TRBJ1-5	many	NA	CASRKSNRGNQPQHF	TGTGCCAGCAGGAAAAGTAACAGAGGCAATCAGCCCCAGCATTTT
TRBV7-9	TRBJ2-1	many	NA	CASRGRVGPSSYNEQFF	TGTGCCAGCCGGGGGCGCGTGGGCCCTAGCTCCTACAATGAGCAGTTCTTC
TRBV7-3	TRBJ2-1	many	NA	CASSPSGNNEQFF	TGTGCCAGCAGCCCGTCCGGGAACAATGAGCAGTTCTTC
TRBV10-3	TRBJ2-3	many	TRBD2	CAISEDPTSGSRDTQYF	TGTGCCATCAGTGAGGACCCGACTAGCGGGAGCAGAGATACGCAGTATTTT
TRBV6-2/TRBV6-3	TRBJ2-5	medium-sized	TRBD1	CASSYFTGEETQYF	TGTGCCAGCAGTTACTTCACAGGGGAAGAGACCCAGTACTTC
TRBV27	TRBJ2-3	medium-sized	NA	CASSPAGPGRDSTDTQYF	TGTGCCAGCAGTCCAGCTGGTCCCGGGAGAGACAGCACAGATACGCAGTATTTT
TRBV4-2	TRBJ2-1	many	TRBD2	CASSQPQTSGLINEQFF	TGTGCCAGCAGCCAGCCCCAGACTAGCGGGCTCATCAATGAGCAGTTCTTC
TRBV5-4	TRBJ2-5	NA	NA	CASSLRIGETQCF	TGTGCCAGCAGCTTGAGAATTGGAGAGACCCAGTGCTTC
TRBV30	TRBJ1-5	few	TRBD1	CAWSVGGTGRIQPQHF	TGTGCCTGGAGTGTCGGAGGGACAGGGAGAATTCAGCCCCAGCATTTT
TRBV10-2	TRBJ2-7	NA	NA	CASSHRDSYEQYF	TGCGCCAGCAGTCACAGGGATTCCTACGAGCAGTACTTC
TRBV7-8	TRBJ2-2	many	TRBD2	CASSLAPMAGVGTGELFF	TGTGCCAGCAGCTTAGCCCCGATGGCGGGAGTTGGAACCGGGGAGCTGTTTTTT
TRBV20-1	TRBJ2-7	medium-sized	TRBD1	CSAGQGTYEQYF	TGCAGTGCAGGACAGGGGACGTACGAGCAGTACTTC
TRBV4-3	TRBJ1-5	many	NA	CASSQTTGWNQPQHF	TGCGCCAGCAGCCAAACCACAGGGTGGAATCAGCCCCAGCATTTT
TRBV3-1	TRBJ1-5	many	NA	CASSPRTGGGPQHF	TGTGCCAGCAGCCCTCGGACGGGCGGAGGGCCCCAGCATTTT
TRBV28	TRBJ2-2	many	NA	CASTSRAEGHTGELFF	TGTGCCAGTACTTCAAGGGCCGAGGGGCACACCGGGGAGCTGTTTTTT
TRBV5-1	TRBJ1-2	NA	NA	CASSLGVINYGYTF	TGCGCCAGCAGCTTAGGGGTGATTAACTATGGCTACACCTTC
TRBV4-2	TRBJ2-1	many	TRBD2	CASSYNVREGPGEQFF	TGTGCCAGCAGCTACAACGTCCGGGAGGGCCCTGGTGAGCAGTTCTTC
TRBV28	TRBJ1-2	many	NA	CASIRGDANYGYTF	TGTGCCAGCATAAGAGGGGACGCTAACTATGGCTACACCTTC
TRBV7-2	TRBJ2-5	NA	NA	CASSGGGAPEAQYF	TGTGCCAGCAGCGGAGGGGGGGCGCCAGAGGCCCAGTACTTC
TRBV28	TRBJ2-5	many	NA	CASSSGQSHETQYF	TGTGCCAGCAGCTCCGGACAGTCTCATGAGACCCAGTACTTC